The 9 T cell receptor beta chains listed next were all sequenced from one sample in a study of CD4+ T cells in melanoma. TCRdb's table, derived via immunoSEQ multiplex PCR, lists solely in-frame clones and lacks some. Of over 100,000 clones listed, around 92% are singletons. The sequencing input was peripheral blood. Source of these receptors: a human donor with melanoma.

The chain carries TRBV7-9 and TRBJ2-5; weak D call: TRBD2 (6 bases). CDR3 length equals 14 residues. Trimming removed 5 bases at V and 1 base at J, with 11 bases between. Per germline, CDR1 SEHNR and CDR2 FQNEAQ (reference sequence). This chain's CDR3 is CASSKTRGQETQYF. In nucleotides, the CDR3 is TGTGCCAGCAGCAAGACTAGGGGCCAAGAGACCCAGTACTTC.

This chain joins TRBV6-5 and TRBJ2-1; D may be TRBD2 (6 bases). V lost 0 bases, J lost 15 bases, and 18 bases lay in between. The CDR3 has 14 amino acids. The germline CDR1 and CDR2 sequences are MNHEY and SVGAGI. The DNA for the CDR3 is TGTGCCAGCAGTTACTCTCCCGGGGAGGTGAGGCGGTTCTTC. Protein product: CASSYSPGEVRRFF.

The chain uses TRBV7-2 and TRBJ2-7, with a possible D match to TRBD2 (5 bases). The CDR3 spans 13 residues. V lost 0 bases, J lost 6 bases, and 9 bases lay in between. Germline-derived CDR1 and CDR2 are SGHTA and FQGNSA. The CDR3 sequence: CASSLAGAVEQYF. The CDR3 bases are TGTGCCAGCAGCTTAGCGGGAGCGGTCGAGCAGTACTTC.

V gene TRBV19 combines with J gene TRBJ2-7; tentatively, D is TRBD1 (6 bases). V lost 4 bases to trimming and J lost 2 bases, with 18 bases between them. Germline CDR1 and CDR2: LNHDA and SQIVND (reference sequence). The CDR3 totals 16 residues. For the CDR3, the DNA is TGTGCCAGTAGTAGGATGGGGGCCCGTCCCCCCTACGAGCAGTACTTC. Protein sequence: CASSRMGARPPYEQYF.

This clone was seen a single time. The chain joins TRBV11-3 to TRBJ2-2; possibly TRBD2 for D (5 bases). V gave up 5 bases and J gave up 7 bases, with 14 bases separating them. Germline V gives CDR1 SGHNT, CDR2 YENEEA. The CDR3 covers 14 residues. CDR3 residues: CASSRGYAGGELFF. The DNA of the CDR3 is TGTGCCAGCAGCCGTGGGTACGCGGGCGGGGAGCTGTTTTTT.

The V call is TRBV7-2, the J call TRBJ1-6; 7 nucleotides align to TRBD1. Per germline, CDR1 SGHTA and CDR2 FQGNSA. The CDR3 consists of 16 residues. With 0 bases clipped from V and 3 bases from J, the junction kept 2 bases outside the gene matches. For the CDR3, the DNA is TGTGCCAGCAGCTTAGCAGGGGGCGTCTATAATTCACCCCTCCACTTT. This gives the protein CASSLAGGVYNSPLHF.

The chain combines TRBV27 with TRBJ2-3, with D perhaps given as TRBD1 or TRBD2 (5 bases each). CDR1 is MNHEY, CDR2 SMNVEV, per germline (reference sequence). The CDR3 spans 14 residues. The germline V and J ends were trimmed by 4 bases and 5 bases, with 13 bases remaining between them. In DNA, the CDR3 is TGTGCCAGCAGTTCCGGGGCCGAAGGAGATACGCAGTATTTT. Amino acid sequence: CASSSGAEGDTQYF.

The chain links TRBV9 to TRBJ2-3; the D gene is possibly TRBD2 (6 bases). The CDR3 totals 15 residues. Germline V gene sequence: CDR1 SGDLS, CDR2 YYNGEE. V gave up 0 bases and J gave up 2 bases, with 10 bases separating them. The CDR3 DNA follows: TGTGCCAGCAGCGTAGTGGGGGGTTTCACAGATACGCAGTATTTT. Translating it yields CASSVVGGFTDTQYF.

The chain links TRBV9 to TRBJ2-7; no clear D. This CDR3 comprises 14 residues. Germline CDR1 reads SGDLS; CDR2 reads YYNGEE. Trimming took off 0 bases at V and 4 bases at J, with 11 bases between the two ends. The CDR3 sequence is CASSVEVQPYEQYF. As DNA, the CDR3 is TGTGCCAGCAGCGTAGAGGTACAGCCTTACGAGCAGTACTTC.